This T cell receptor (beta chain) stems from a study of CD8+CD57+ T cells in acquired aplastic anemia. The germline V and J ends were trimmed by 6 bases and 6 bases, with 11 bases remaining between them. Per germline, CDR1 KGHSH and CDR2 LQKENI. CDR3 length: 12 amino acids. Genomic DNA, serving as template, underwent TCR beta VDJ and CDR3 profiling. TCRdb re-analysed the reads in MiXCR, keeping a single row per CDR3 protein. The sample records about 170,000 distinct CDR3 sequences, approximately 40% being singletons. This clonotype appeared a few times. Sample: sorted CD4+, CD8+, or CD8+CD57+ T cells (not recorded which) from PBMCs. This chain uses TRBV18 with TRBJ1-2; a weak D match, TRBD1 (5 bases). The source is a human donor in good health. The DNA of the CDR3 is TGTGCCAGCTCCCAGGGTTCGGATGGCTACACCTTC. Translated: CASSQGSDGYTF. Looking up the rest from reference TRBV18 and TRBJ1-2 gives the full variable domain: NAGVMQNPRHLVRRRGQEARLRCSPMKGHSHVYWYRQLPEEGLKFMVYLQKENIIDESGMPKERFSAEFPKEGPSILRIQQVVRGDSAAYFCASSQGSDGYTFGSGTRLTVV.